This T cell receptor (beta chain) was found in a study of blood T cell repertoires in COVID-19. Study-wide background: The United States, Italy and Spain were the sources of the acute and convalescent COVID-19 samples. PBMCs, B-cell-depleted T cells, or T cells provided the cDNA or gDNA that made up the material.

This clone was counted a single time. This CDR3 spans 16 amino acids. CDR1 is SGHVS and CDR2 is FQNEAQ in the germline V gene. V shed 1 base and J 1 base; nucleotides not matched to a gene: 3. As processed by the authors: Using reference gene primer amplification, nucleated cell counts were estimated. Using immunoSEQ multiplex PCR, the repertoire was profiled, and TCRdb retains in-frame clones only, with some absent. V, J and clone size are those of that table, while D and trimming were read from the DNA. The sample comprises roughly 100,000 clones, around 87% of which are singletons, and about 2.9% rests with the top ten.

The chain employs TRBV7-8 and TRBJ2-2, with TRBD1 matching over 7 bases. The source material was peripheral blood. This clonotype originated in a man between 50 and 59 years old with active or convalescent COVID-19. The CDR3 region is CASSLEAGGNTGELFF. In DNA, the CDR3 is TGTGCCAGCAGCTTAGAGGCAGGGGGGAACACCGGGGAGCTGTTTTTT. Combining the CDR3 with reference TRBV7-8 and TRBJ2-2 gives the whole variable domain GAGVSQSPRYKVAKRGQDVALRCDPISGHVSLFWYQQALGQGPEFLTYFQNEAQLDKSGLPSDRFFAERPEGSVSTLKIQRTQQEDSAVYLCASSLEAGGNTGELFFGEGSRLTVL.